This T cell receptor beta chain was captured by sequencing in a study of blood T cell repertoires in COVID-19. Study background: The samples span acute and convalescent COVID-19 from the United States, Italy and Spain.

Authors' analysis steps: Scientists estimated how many nucleated cells there were by amplifying reference gene primers. Using immunoSEQ multiplex PCR, the repertoire was profiled, and TCRdb retains in-frame clones only, with some absent. That table is the source of V, J and clone size, and D and trimming were worked out from the DNA. The table lists 200,000 to 300,000 clones, 85% to 90% of them singletons. This CDR3 contains 12 residues. CDR1 is GTSNPN, CDR2 SVGIG, per germline (reference sequence). Trimming shortened V by 7 bases and J by 2 bases, and 11 bases separated the two germline ends. Cohort allocation depended upon clinical history that participants reported.

The sequence was obtained from a woman aged 25 to 39 with acute COVID-19. The chain has TRBV30 and TRBJ1-2; tentative D call: TRBD1 (5 bases). The sequencing sample was made of PBMCs or T cells enriched from blood (not recorded which). The CDR3 DNA reads as TGTGCCTTGCGGCAGGGCAACTATGGCTACACCTTC. Its translation is CALRQGNYGYTF. The whole variable domain, remainder taken from reference TRBV30 and TRBJ1-2, is SQTIHQWPATLVQPVGSPLSLECTVEGTSNPNLYWYRQAAGRGLQLLFYSVGIGQISSEVPQNLSASRPQDRQFILSSKKLLLSDSGFYLCALRQGNYGYTFGSGTRLTVV.